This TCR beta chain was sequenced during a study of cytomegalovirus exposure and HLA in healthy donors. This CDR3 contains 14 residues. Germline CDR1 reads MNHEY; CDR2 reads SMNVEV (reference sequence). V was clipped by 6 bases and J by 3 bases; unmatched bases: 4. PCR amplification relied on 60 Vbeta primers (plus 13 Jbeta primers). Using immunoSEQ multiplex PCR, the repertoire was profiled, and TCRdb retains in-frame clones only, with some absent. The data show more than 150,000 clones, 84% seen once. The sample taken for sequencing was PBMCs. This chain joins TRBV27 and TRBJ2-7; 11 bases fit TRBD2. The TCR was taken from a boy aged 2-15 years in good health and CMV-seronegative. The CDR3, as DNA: TGTGCCAGCAGACCTACTAGCGGGAGCTACGAGCAGTACTTC. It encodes CASRPTSGSYEQYF.